This section outlines one T cell receptor (beta chain) sequence together with its context. V was clipped by 1 base and J by 6 bases; unmatched bases: 8. From germline, CDR1 is MNHEY and CDR2 SMNVEV (reference sequence). The CDR3 sequence is 17 residues long. The data derive from a study of blood T cell repertoires in COVID-19. Study-wide background: Samples came from the United States, Italy and Spain, spanning acute and convalescent COVID-19. The analysed material was cDNA or gDNA that came from T cells, B-cell-depleted T cells, or PBMCs.

As originally analysed: Counts of nucleated cells, estimated from reference gene primer amplification, were obtained. Clones were read by immunoSEQ multiplex PCR, and TCRdb kept only the in-frame ones, dropping some. V, J and clone size are taken as reported in that table, and D and trimming were inferred from the DNA itself. The table has more than 70,000 clones, 70% to 90% seen once. The chain employs TRBV27 and TRBJ1-6, with 8 bases that match TRBD1. This receptor was identified in a man between 60 and 70 years old with acute or convalescent COVID-19. The sequencing input was peripheral blood. The CDR3 loop is CASSLLIGTGTNSPLHF. CDR3 in DNA: TGTGCCAGCAGTTTATTAATCGGGACAGGTACTAATTCACCCCTCCACTTT.